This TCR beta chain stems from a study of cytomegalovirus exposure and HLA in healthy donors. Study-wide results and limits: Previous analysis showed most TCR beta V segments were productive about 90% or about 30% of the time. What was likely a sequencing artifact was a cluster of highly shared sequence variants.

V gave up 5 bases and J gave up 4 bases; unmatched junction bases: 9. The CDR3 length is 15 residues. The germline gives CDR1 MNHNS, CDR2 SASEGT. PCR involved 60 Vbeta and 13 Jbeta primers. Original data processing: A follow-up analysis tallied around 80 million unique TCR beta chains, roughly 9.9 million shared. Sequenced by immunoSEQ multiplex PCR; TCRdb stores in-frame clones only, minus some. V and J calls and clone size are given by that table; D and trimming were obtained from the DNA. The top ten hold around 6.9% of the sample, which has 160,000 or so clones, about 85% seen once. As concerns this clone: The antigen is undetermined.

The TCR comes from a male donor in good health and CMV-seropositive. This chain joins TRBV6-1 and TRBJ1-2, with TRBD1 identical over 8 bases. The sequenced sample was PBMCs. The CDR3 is CASSTDPGTGYGYTF. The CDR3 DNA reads TGTGCCAGCAGTACTGATCCCGGGACAGGCTATGGCTACACCTTC.